This entry lists 32 T cell receptor beta chains sequenced from one sample in a study of T cell responses to AZD1222 COVID-19 vaccine. Here immunoSEQ multiplex PCR was the method, and the copy in TCRdb shows in-frame clones only, minus some. The sample includes some 110,000 clones, 75% to 90% seen only once; the top ten take roughly 6.9%. The sequencing here drew on peripheral blood, taken 28 days after the second AZD1222 dose. The receptors here all came from an adult who received the AZD1222 COVID-19 vaccine.

This sequence joins TRBV10-3 and TRBJ2-1; no definite D call. The germline CDR1 and CDR2 sequences are ENHRY and SYGVKD. The V gene lost 6 bases and the J gene lost 2 bases, with 17 bases spanning the gap. The CDR3 loop spans 16 amino acids. The CDR3 DNA follows: TGTGCCATCAGCGATCCCATTAGAGGCCCCTACAATGAGCAGTTCTTC. It yields the protein CAISDPIRGPYNEQFF.

As for this clone: This same CDR3 is encoded by further DNA sequences in the sample. The chain recombines TRBV2 with TRBJ1-2; D not resolved. CDR3 length: 12 residues. The germline CDR1 and CDR2 sequences are SNHLY and FYNNEI. Trimming pared 2 bases from V and 7 bases from J, leaving 8 bases between. The CDR3 loop is CASSERRAGYTF. The CDR3 nucleotides are TGTGCCAGCAGTGAAAGACGGGCTGGCTACACCTTC. Based on the CDR3 plus reference TRBV2 and TRBJ1-2, the full variable domain is EPEVTQTPSHQVTQMGQEVILRCVPISNHLYFYWYRQILGQKVEFLVSFYNNEISEKSEIFDDQFSVERPDGSNFTLKIRSTKLEDSAMYFCASSERRAGYTFGSGTRLTVV.

The chain couples TRBV29-1 to TRBJ1-2; the match to TRBD1 covers 7 bases. After removal of 6 bases from V and 4 bases from J, the junction contained 8 bases not matched to a gene. The CDR3 has 13 amino acids. The germline gives CDR1 SQVTM, CDR2 ANQGSEA. The CDR3 region is CSVETRQGYGYTF. The CDR3 DNA is TGCAGCGTCGAAACGCGACAGGGCTATGGCTACACCTTC. The variable domain in full, completed from reference TRBV29-1 and TRBJ1-2, reads SAVISQKPSRDICQRGTSLTIQCQVDSQVTMMFWYRQQPGQSLTLIATANQGSEATYESGFVIDKFPISRPNLTFSTLTVSNMSPEDSSIYLCSVETRQGYGYTFGSGTRLTVV.

This rearrangement joins TRBV7-9 to TRBJ1-2, with no clear D. Trimming stripped 1 base from V and 3 bases from J, with 9 bases between. The length of the CDR3 is 14 residues. Germline CDR1 reads SEHNR; CDR2 reads FQNEAQ (reference sequence). The CDR3 bases are TGTGCCAGCAGCTTAGTTCTGGGCGACTATGGCTACACCTTC. Translating gives CASSLVLGDYGYTF.

The V gene is TRBV7-2, the J gene TRBJ2-5; either TRBD1 or TRBD2 may fit D (5 bases each). CDR1 and CDR2 (germline): SGHTA, FQGNSA. The length of the CDR3 is 13 residues. Trimming left V 3 bases short and J 9 bases short, with 14 bases between. CDR3 residues: CASSLGVKRAQYF. In nucleotides, the CDR3 is TGTGCCAGCAGCTTGGGGGTGAAACGAGCCCAGTACTTC.

The V gene is TRBV18, the J gene TRBJ1-6; D ambiguous. V gave up 3 bases and J gave up 6 bases, with 9 bases separating them. The CDR3 extends over 14 amino acids. From germline, CDR1 is KGHSH and CDR2 LQKENI. CDR3 sequence (DNA): TGTGCCAGCTCACCGGGTGGGCGTAATTCACCCCTCCACTTT. Translating it yields CASSPGGRNSPLHF.

The chain uses TRBV5-4 and TRBJ2-1; 7 bases are shared with TRBD2. The germline V gene encodes CDR1 SGHNT and CDR2 YYREEE (reference sequence). The length of the CDR3 is 15 residues. The junction had 7 bases not matched to a gene; V was cut back by 1 base and J by 6 bases. The CDR3 reads CASSLRTGGFNEQFF. Written as DNA, the CDR3 is TGTGCCAGCAGCTTGCGGACGGGAGGATTCAATGAGCAGTTCTTC.

The gene calls are TRBV7-9 and TRBJ1-1; TRBD1 matches 9 bases. CDR1 is SEHNR, CDR2 FQNEAQ, per germline (reference sequence). Losses at the gene ends were 4 bases for V and 1 base for J; bases not matched to a gene: 7. The CDR3 length is 16 residues. The CDR3 is CASSSMDRGRNTEAFF. The CDR3 DNA sequence: TGTGCCAGCAGCTCGATGGACAGGGGACGGAACACTGAAGCTTTCTTT.

V is TRBV6-2 or TRBV6-3 and J is TRBJ1-5; 7 bases map to TRBD1. J gave up 4 bases and V 5 bases, and 5 bases lay outside the gene matches. From germline, CDR1 is MNHEY and CDR2 SVGEGT. The CDR3 extends over 14 amino acids. Here the CDR3 DNA reads TGTGCCAGCAGTCTACAGGGGTTAAATCAGCCCCAGCATTTT. Translation gives CASSLQGLNQPQHF.

This clone was detected only once. The junction does not match germline at one end; this may be a read error. V usage is TRBV28 and J usage is TRBJ1-2; no definite D call. CDR3 length: 14 amino acids. Per germline, CDR1 MDHEN and CDR2 SYDVKM. In DNA form, the CDR3 reads TGTGCCAGCAGTTTAGGCGGGCAGAACTTTGGCTACACCTTC. Residues: CASSLGGQNFGYTF.

V usage is TRBV12-3 or TRBV12-4 and J usage is TRBJ1-1, with D hard to call. This CDR3 has 13 residues. V lost 8 bases to trimming and J lost 6 bases, with 16 bases between them. CDR3 in DNA: TGTGCCAGCGGATTACATTGGGAATCTGAAGCTTTCTTT. This codes for CASGLHWESEAFF.

This chain links TRBV6-5 with TRBJ1-2; D might be TRBD1 (6 bases). CDR1 is MNHEY and CDR2 is SVGAGI in the germline V gene. The CDR3 sequence is 15 residues long. Trimming stripped 0 bases from V and 7 bases from J, with 15 bases between. The CDR3, as DNA: TGTGCCAGCAGTTACTCCCAAACAGGGTCTGGTGGCTACACCTTC. It specifies CASSYSQTGSGGYTF.

The chain carries TRBV5-1 and TRBJ1-2; D gene uncertain. This CDR3 spans 15 amino acids. Germline V gene sequence: CDR1 SGHRS, CDR2 YFSETQ. V was shortened by 4 bases and J by 0 bases, with 13 bases between the two germline ends. CDR3 sequence: CASSGRAEANYGYTF. The CDR3 DNA follows: TGCGCCAGCAGCGGCCGGGCCGAAGCTAACTATGGCTACACCTTC. Complete variable domain (other parts from reference TRBV5-1 and TRBJ1-2): KAGVTQTPRYLIKTRGQQVTLSCSPISGHRSVSWYQQTPGQGLQFLFEYFSETQRNKGNFPGRFSGRQFSNSRSEMNVSTLELGDSALYLCASSGRAEANYGYTFGSGTRLTVV.

V and J are TRBV6-5 and TRBJ2-7; 7 nucleotides line up with TRBD2. Germline V gene sequence: CDR1 MNHEY, CDR2 SVGAGI. The V gene end was trimmed by 0 bases and the J gene end by 6 bases; junction bases not matched to a gene: 8. This CDR3 has 15 residues. CDR3 in amino acids: CASSYSWGGKSEQYF. The DNA of the CDR3 is TGTGCCAGCAGTTACTCGTGGGGGGGAAAGTCCGAGCAGTACTTC.

This chain uses TRBV7-8 with TRBJ2-7; TRBD2 aligns across 9 bases. J lost 2 bases, V lost 0 bases, and 5 bases had no gene match. From germline, CDR1 is SGHVS and CDR2 FQNEAQ. The CDR3 is made up of 16 amino acids. CDR3 sequence: CASSLAASGVTYEQYF. CDR3 sequence (DNA): TGTGCCAGCAGCTTAGCGGCTAGCGGGGTTACCTACGAGCAGTACTTC.

The rearrangement uses TRBV6-5 and TRBJ1-6; TRBD1 might be the D (5 bases). This CDR3 comprises 14 residues. Trimming cost V 10 bases and J 9 bases, with 19 bases left between them. Germline loops: CDR1 MNHEY, CDR2 SVGAGI. The CDR3 bases are TGTGCCATCCGGGAGGGGCCAGAGAGTTCACCCCTCCACTTT. This encodes CAIREGPESSPLHF.

This clone was detected only a few times. DNA of the CDR3: TGCGCCAGCAGCGTCCGGCCTGGAAACACCATATATTTT. This codes for CASSVRPGNTIYF. V gene TRBV4-3 combines with J gene TRBJ1-3; D unclear. The CDR3 sequence is 13 residues long. The V and J ends lost 5 bases and 2 bases respectively, with 7 bases between them. Germline V gives CDR1 LGHNA, CDR2 YSLEER.

The chain uses TRBV29-1 and TRBJ1-1; D is ambiguous. The V end lost 1 base, the J end lost 0 bases, and 12 bases lay between the germline ends. CDR1 and CDR2 (germline): SQVTM, ANQGSEA. The CDR3 has 15 amino acids. The CDR3: CSVEGRVNMNTEAFF. The DNA of the CDR3 is TGCAGCGTTGAAGGGCGGGTCAACATGAACACTGAAGCTTTCTTT.

V gene TRBV10-3 combines with J gene TRBJ1-5; 9 nucleotides match TRBD1. Germline V gene lookup returns CDR1 ENHRY and CDR2 SYGVKD. J lost 2 bases, V lost 0 bases, and 5 bases had no gene match. This CDR3 spans 17 amino acids. This CDR3 is CAISESGTGLGNQPQHF. The CDR3 coding sequence is TGTGCCATCAGTGAGTCGGGGACAGGGTTGGGCAATCAGCCCCAGCATTTT.

The genes are TRBV6-5 and TRBJ2-3, with 9 bases aligning to TRBD2. The CDR3 consists of 14 residues. V lost 6 bases to trimming and J lost 6 bases; unmatched junction nucleotides: 7. Germline lookup yields CDR1 MNHEY and CDR2 SVGAGI. The CDR3, as DNA: TGTGCCAGCAGACCGGCGGGGGGGACCGATACGCAGTATTTT. It is translated as CASRPAGGTDTQYF.

V usage is TRBV6-4 and J usage is TRBJ1-1, with 7 bases identical to TRBD1. V trimming: 6 bases; J trimming: 5 bases; junction bases outside the gene matches: 9. The CDR3 consists of 14 residues. Germline lookup yields CDR1 MRHNA and CDR2 SNTAGT. CDR3 loop: CASRAGGGRTEAFF. The CDR3 DNA reads TGTGCCAGCAGGGCCGGAGGGGGCCGAACTGAAGCTTTCTTT.

The chain employs TRBV6-2 or TRBV6-3 and TRBJ1-5; D is possibly TRBD1 (6 bases). The CDR3 has 16 residues. The V and J ends lost 5 bases and 1 base respectively, with 15 bases between them. CDR1 is MNHEY, CDR2 SVGEGT, per germline. The CDR3: CASSTPGTPSNQPQHF. The CDR3 DNA is TGTGCCAGCAGTACCCCAGGGACACCCAGCAATCAGCCCCAGCATTTT.

The V call is TRBV30, the J call TRBJ2-6; perhaps TRBD1 as D (6 bases). Trimming pared 8 bases from V and 2 bases from J, leaving 13 bases between. The CDR3 has 14 amino acids. Germline V gene lookup returns CDR1 GTSNPN and CDR2 SVGIG (reference sequence). In nucleotides, the CDR3 is TGTGCCAGCGACGCAGGGGCTGGGGCCAACGTCCTGACTTTC. Translation gives CASDAGAGANVLTF.

The chain joins TRBV12-3 or TRBV12-4 to TRBJ2-7; 7 bases agree with TRBD2. The CDR3 loop spans 13 amino acids. The V gene end was trimmed by 0 bases and the J gene end by 7 bases; junction bases not matched to a gene: 3. The CDR3 region has the DNA TGTGCCAGCAGTTTAGCGGGCGGGGGTGAGCAGTACTTC. Translation gives CASSLAGGGEQYF.

This clone was seen a single time. This chain uses TRBV30 with TRBJ2-6; D perhaps matches TRBD1 (5 bases). The CDR3 totals 15 residues. Germline assignment: CDR1 GTSNPN and CDR2 SVGIG (reference sequence). The V and J ends lost 1 base and 2 bases respectively, with 9 bases between them. The CDR3 loop is CAWSAQGTGANVLTF. The CDR3 bases are TGTGCCTGGAGTGCGCAGGGAACTGGGGCCAACGTCCTGACTTTC.

The J gene is TRBJ2-7, the V gene TRBV7-6, with D maybe TRBD1 (7 bases). Germline lookup yields CDR1 SGHVS and CDR2 FNYEAQ. V was cut by 5 bases and J by 2 bases, with 13 bases left in between. This CDR3 contains 14 residues. As DNA, the CDR3 is TGTGCCAGCAGCCCCATCAGGGGGGCCTACGAGCAGTACTTC. It specifies CASSPIRGAYEQYF.

For the CDR3, the DNA is TGTGCCAGCAGCGAGTATTTAGGATACCAGCATTTT. Translating gives CASSEYLGYQHF. The chain joins TRBV6-2 or TRBV6-3 to TRBJ1-5; D unresolved. Trimming shortened V by 6 bases and J by 12 bases, and 15 bases separated the two germline ends. This CDR3 region has 12 residues. The germline CDR1 and CDR2 sequences are MNHEY and SVGEGT.

The rearrangement links TRBV10-3 to TRBJ2-5; TRBD2 is a possible D gene (5 bases). Trimming shortened V by 2 bases and J by 0 bases, and 10 bases separated the two germline ends. Germline V gives CDR1 ENHRY, CDR2 SYGVKD. The CDR3 runs to 15 residues. The CDR3 nucleotides read TGTGCCATCAGTGAGGAGGGTCAGTACCAAGAGACCCAGTACTTC. Translating gives CAISEEGQYQETQYF.

The V gene is TRBV7-3, the J gene TRBJ2-3; D gene unclear. The CDR3 spans 12 residues. CDR1 is SGHTA, CDR2 FQGTGA, per germline. The ends were cut back, 5 bases at V and 5 bases at J, with 8 bases in the middle. Here the CDR3 reads CASSGPRDTQYF. In nucleotides, the CDR3 is TGTGCCAGCAGCGGACCGCGAGATACGCAGTATTTT.

V and J are TRBV11-3 and TRBJ2-7; possibly TRBD1 or TRBD2 for D (5 bases each). This CDR3 is 14 amino acids long. CDR1 and CDR2 from the germline V gene are SGHNT and YENEEA. The germline V and J ends were trimmed by 5 bases and 0 bases, with 11 bases remaining between them. CDR3 region: CASSARDGSYEQYF. The CDR3, as DNA: TGTGCCAGCAGCGCCCGGGACGGCTCCTACGAGCAGTACTTC.

The sample holds one count of this clone. The gene calls are TRBV25-1 and TRBJ1-6; unclear D gene. Germline CDR1 reads MGHDK; CDR2 reads SYGVNS. The V end was cut by 9 bases, the J end by 14 bases, with 11 bases between. The CDR3 is 10 amino acids. CDR3 in amino acids: CARRFGSLHF. DNA for the CDR3: TGTGCCAGAAGGTTCGGCTCCCTCCACTTT.

The chain links TRBV9 to TRBJ2-7; no firm D call. The CDR3 totals 13 residues. Trimming cost V 8 bases and J 2 bases, with 14 bases left between them. Germline V gives CDR1 SGDLS, CDR2 YYNGEE. This CDR3 is CASGPAEPYEQYF. The CDR3, as DNA: TGTGCCAGTGGCCCCGCGGAGCCCTACGAGCAGTACTTC.